This T cell receptor (beta chain) originates from a study of T cell responses to AZD1222 COVID-19 vaccine. Study results and limitations: Clonal diversity may have been underestimated, and the donors were mostly white British, with more females than males.

Concerning this clone itself: Its target is unknown.

The CDR3 contains 15 residues. V gave up 5 bases and J gave up 5 bases, with 16 bases separating them. Germline CDR1 PRHDT, CDR2 FYEKMQ (reference sequence). Produced via immunoSEQ multiplex PCR; TCRdb's table is partial and in-frame only. The table lists about 140,000 clones, about nine tenths of them singletons. This specimen was peripheral blood, taken 28 days after the second AZD1222 dose. The gene calls are TRBV13 and TRBJ2-1; D is ambiguous. The TCR was taken from an adult who received the AZD1222 COVID-19 vaccine. The DNA of the CDR3 is TGTGCCAGCAGCCACGCCCCGGGTCAGGACAATGAGCAGTTCTTC. Protein product: CASSHAPGQDNEQFF.